This entry describes one T cell receptor (beta chain). Its cognate antigen has yet to be identified. No base quality values were provided; no much bigger clone lies one nucleotide off. The CDR3 holds 13 amino acids from the cysteine to the phenylalanine. Here the CDR3 DNA is all that survives: 39 bases in frame from base 1. Taken from the germline V gene, the CDR1 and CDR2 loops are SGHAT and FQNNGV. Relative to germline, V is 1 base shorter and J is 3 bases shorter, with 7 bases between their ends. Using the deep immunoSEQ assay, TCR CDR3 regions were amplified from genomic DNA by multiplex PCR. Genomic DNA extracted from each cell subset was distributed evenly over all wells of several immunoSEQ 96-well plates, and each plate served as one replicate. For sorted subsets, roughly 200 ng of genomic DNA, equivalent to 25,000 to 35,000 T cell genomes, went into each replicate PCR. The purified libraries were quantified using a Qubit 3.0 fluorometer, sized with a Bioanalyzer 2100, and then quantified again using the KAPA Library Quantification kit. Each immunoSEQ 96-well plate was sequenced on its own single-read 150-cycle Illumina NextSeq 550 flow cell. The study's processing was this. Because only junctional sequences without quality scores were contained in the immunoSEQ output, filtering matching that applied to full-length reads could not be performed. To assign V/J genes and CDR3, sequences were annotated using PyIR, a Python wrapper for IgBLAST v1.9, with IMGT germline references. Reads were filtered out if the reads had weak V/J assignments (E-value above 1e-6), no CDR3, stop codons, out-of-frame junctions, or ambiguous translated residues. V3J clonotypes were defined as sequences sharing an identical inferred V gene, J gene, and CDR3 amino acid sequence. To compute the percentage overlap between repertoires, the number of shared unique clonotypes was divided by the size of the smaller repertoire. Repertoire richness was assessed with RTK rarefaction, the Chao1 estimator, and Recon v2.1 estimates of unobserved clonotypes. Generation probabilities were computed with OLGA for all TCRbeta clonotypes obtained by the gDNA method from several donors. The table was pulled from immuneACCESS by TCRdb, which kept in-frame rearrangements only. Such tables lose some clones; where checked, under half of the loss comes from unresolved V genes, and the rest has no known cause. Clone size and V and J calls were adopted from that table, with D and trimming inferred from the DNA. This sample lists about 590,000 clones; around 95% were detected once. The ten biggest clones cover approximately 0.1% of the sample.

These data come from a study of shared clonotypes between healthy human individuals (dated by TCRdb to 2018 to 2020). General notes on the study: Three men and a couple of women, aged 18 to 49 years, made up the cohort. To increase sequencing depth and limit assay-specific biases, TCR repertoire library preparation and sequencing were carried out by different laboratories using diverse techniques. Blood TCR repertoires of five healthy adults were deeply sequenced to estimate repertoire size and the extent of clonotype sharing between individuals. Leukapheresis yielded between about 0.94 and 9.5 billion PBMCs per donor. For each donor, three plates each were used for CD4 naive and CD4 memory, two plates were used for CD8 naive, and one plate was used for CD8 memory. Points the paper makes about the study in general: The genetic and exposure-history diversity represented was limited by the small number of donors. Even with the large sequencing depth, rarefaction of the sorted-subset datasets indicated that sequencing was incomplete. Sampling was restricted to blood, and TCR repertoires in tissues likely differ from the TCR repertoires found in blood. Based on pairwise subsampling, the degree of clonotype sharing among donors was expected to be affected by sequencing depth. Naive subsets generally had larger estimated clonotype richness than memory subsets. Compared with non-shared clonotypes, the clonotypes found in all four sorted-subset donors had higher generation probabilities. Across a handful of donors, approximately 5% of naive CD4, approximately 3.6% of naive CD8, about 2.3% of memory CD4, and 0.4% to 0.45% of memory CD8 clonotypes were shared.

CD8 naive samples were obtained by positive selection for CCR7 among CD45RO-negative cells, yielding a CD45RA+CCR7+ population from which TemRA cells were excluded. The donors were healthy, HIV-negative adults with no recently reported acute infections or vaccinations. Every donor was a Caucasian adult residing in Nashville, Tennessee, USA. After blood collection by leukapheresis, PBMCs were isolated using Ficoll-Histopaque density gradient centrifugation and then cryopreserved in the vapor phase of liquid nitrogen. Purity and quantity of every magnetically sorted T cell population were checked by analytical flow cytometry. Genomic DNA was isolated from every sorted fraction and measured by UV absorbance on a Nanodrop 2000c.

The material sequenced was naive CD8+ T cells sorted from blood. The cell subset or site label corresponds to: CD45RA+CCR7+. This receptor was obtained from a woman in her thirties in good health. Here the chain combines TRBV11-2 and TRBJ2-7, with the D gene too uncertain to name. The CDR3 sequence is CASSLALHYEQYF. The nucleotide sequence is given as TGTGCCAGCAGCTTAGCTCTACACTACGAGCAGTACTTC.